This is a list of T cell receptor beta chains from one sample in a study of human CD4 T cells and Enterobacteriaceae. Sequencing was performed with immunoSEQ multiplex PCR; in TCRdb, only in-frame clones are kept and a portion is missing. The sample includes 27,000 or so clones, roughly four fifths seen only once; the top ten take over 1.5%. Sequenced material: memory CD4+ T cells from blood. All receptors derive from a human donor in good health. The CDR3 runs from the conserved cysteine through the conserved F or W. D genes are given only for firm matches. Some rows have no size entry. The others give once, few or many, or a class for an expanded clone.

V: TRBV23-1; D: NA; J: TRBJ2-2; length: 20; size: NA; DNA: TGCGCCAGCAGGTTTTCTAATCCGGGAGACGGGGTGAGGGGCACCGGGGAGCTGTTTTTT; CDR3: CASRFSNPGDGVRGTGELFF
V: TRBV7-9; D: TRBD2; J: TRBJ2-1; length: 12; size: NA; DNA: TGTGCCAGCAGCTTACGGGGGGATGAGCAGTTCTTC; CDR3: CASSLRGDEQFF
V: TRBV28; D: NA; J: TRBJ2-1; length: 19; size: NA; DNA: TGTGCCAGCAGTTTATTTCCCCAAGGCGGCACAAATGGGTACAATGAGCAGTTCTTC; CDR3: CASSLFPQGGTNGYNEQFF
V: TRBV9; D: TRBD1; J: TRBJ2-5; length: 18; size: NA; DNA: TGTGCCAGCAGCGTAGGAACTCCCAACAGGGGGCGAGGAGAGACCCAGTACTTC; CDR3: CASSVGTPNRGRGETQYF
V: TRBV5-1; D: TRBD2; J: TRBJ2-1; length: 15; size: NA; DNA: TGCGCCAGCAGCCGTCGACTAGCGGGAGTGACTGAGCAGTTCTTC; CDR3: CASSRRLAGVTEQFF
V: TRBV30; D: TRBD2; J: TRBJ2-1; length: 13; size: NA; DNA: TGTGCCTGGACCGGGAGGGCCAGGTATGAGCAGTTCTTC; CDR3: CAWTGRARYEQFF
V: TRBV19; D: TRBD2; J: TRBJ2-7; length: 15; size: NA; DNA: TGTGCCAGTAGTTCTTGGACTAGCGGGATGTACGAGCAGTACTTC; CDR3: CASSSWTSGMYEQYF
V: TRBV29-1; D: NA; J: TRBJ1-2; length: 13; size: few; DNA: TGCAGCGTTGTTTACGGAGCTAACTATGGCTACACCTTC; CDR3: CSVVYGANYGYTF
V: TRBV19; D: TRBD1; J: TRBJ2-7; length: 12; size: NA; DNA: TGTGCCTCCGGGACAGGGCCCTACGAGCAGTACTTC; CDR3: CASGTGPYEQYF
V: TRBV29-1; D: NA; J: TRBJ1-4; length: 14; size: NA; DNA: TGCAGCGTTGGGCGCGGGGGGTCTAATGAAAAACTGTTTTTT; CDR3: CSVGRGGSNEKLFF
V: TRBV7-2; D: TRBD1; J: TRBJ1-2; length: 16; size: NA; DNA: TGTGCCAGCAGCTTGCGGGCCGCCGGGACAGGGTATGGCTACACCTTC; CDR3: CASSLRAAGTGYGYTF
V: TRBV5-1; D: TRBD1; J: TRBJ2-3; length: 16; size: NA; DNA: TGCGCCAGCAGCTTGGAGGGACAGGGGAGCACAGATACGCAGTATTTT; CDR3: CASSLEGQGSTDTQYF
V: TRBV18; D: TRBD1; J: TRBJ2-7; length: 14; size: NA; DNA: TGTGCCAGCTCACCACCGGACAGGGTCTACGAGCAGTACTTC; CDR3: CASSPPDRVYEQYF
V: TRBV12-1; D: NA; J: TRBJ1-1; length: 17; size: NA; DNA: TGTGCCAGCAGCGCCCTCCGGGCCCCACCCAAGGACACTGAAGCTTTCTTT; CDR3: CASSALRAPPKDTEAFF
V: TRBV5-1; D: TRBD2; J: TRBJ2-5; length: 13; size: NA; DNA: TGCGCCAGCGGTATAGCGGGGGAAGAGACCCAGTACTTC; CDR3: CASGIAGEETQYF
V: TRBV7-9; D: TRBD2; J: TRBJ2-2; length: 15; size: NA; DNA: TGTGCCAGCAGCCAAACTAGCGTGAACACCGGGGAGCTGTTTTTT; CDR3: CASSQTSVNTGELFF
V: TRBV7-2; D: NA; J: TRBJ2-1; length: 13; size: NA; DNA: TGTGCCAGCAGCTTTGCGGGACTCAATGAGCAGTTCTTC; CDR3: CASSFAGLNEQFF
V: TRBV5-1; D: TRBD2; J: TRBJ2-7; length: 18; size: once; DNA: TGCGCCAGCAGCTTCCATCCATCGCGGGAGGCCGTTCCGGACGAGCAGTACTTC; CDR3: CASSFHPSREAVPDEQYF
V: TRBV6-6; D: NA; J: TRBJ2-7; length: 15; size: few; DNA: TGTGCCAGCAGTTACTCCGGGGAGTCCTCCTACGAGCAGTACTTC; CDR3: CASSYSGESSYEQYF
V: TRBV5-1; D: NA; J: TRBJ2-1; length: 11; size: NA; DNA: TGCGCCAGCAGCCCACATTATGAGCAGTTCTTC; CDR3: CASSPHYEQFF
V: TRBV9; D: NA; J: TRBJ2-3; length: 18; size: NA; DNA: TGTGCCAGCAGCGCCGGACTAAAGACAGGGCTTACCACAGATACGCAGTATTTT; CDR3: CASSAGLKTGLTTDTQYF
V: TRBV4-1; D: NA; J: TRBJ1-4; length: 15; size: NA; DNA: TGCGCCAGCAGCCAATACCGGGAGGTGGAGGAAAAACTGTTTTTT; CDR3: CASSQYREVEEKLFF
V: TRBV30; D: NA; J: TRBJ1-4; length: 13; size: NA; DNA: TGTGCCTGGAGTTCAGGACAGTCGGAAAAACTGTTTTTT; CDR3: CAWSSGQSEKLFF
V: TRBV28; D: NA; J: TRBJ1-1; length: 16; size: NA; DNA: TGTGCCAGCAGTTTACTCACCGTGGGGGGTGCGACTGAAGCTTTCTTT; CDR3: CASSLLTVGGATEAFF
V: TRBV5-4; D: NA; J: TRBJ1-1; length: 14; size: NA; DNA: TGTGCCAGCAGCTTGCTGGTGGGGGATACTGAAGCTTTCTTT; CDR3: CASSLLVGDTEAFF
V: TRBV5-1; D: TRBD2; J: TRBJ2-1; length: 17; size: NA; DNA: TGCGCCAGCAGCGTGGGGACTAGCGGACACTCCTACAATGAGCAGTTCTTC; CDR3: CASSVGTSGHSYNEQFF
V: TRBV5-6; D: NA; J: TRBJ1-1; length: 12; size: NA; DNA: TGTGCCAGCTCCAGGCCGAACACTGAAGCTTTCTTT; CDR3: CASSRPNTEAFF
V: TRBV13; D: TRBD2; J: TRBJ2-1; length: 16; size: NA; DNA: TGTGCCAGCAGCTTAGCGGGGACTAGCGGTTACAATGAGCAGTTCTTC; CDR3: CASSLAGTSGYNEQFF
V: TRBV6-5; D: NA; J: TRBJ2-5; length: 16; size: NA; DNA: TGTGCCAGCAGTTACTCGAGTTTTACGGGGGTAGAGACCCAGTACTTC; CDR3: CASSYSSFTGVETQYF
V: TRBV29-1; D: NA; J: TRBJ1-2; length: 13; size: medium-sized; DNA: TGCAGCGTTGGCCTGCGTGCCCCTCAGGGCTACACCTTC; CDR3: CSVGLRAPQGYTF
V: TRBV5-1; D: NA; J: TRBJ2-7; length: 12; size: NA; DNA: TGCGCCAGCAGCCTCAACTTCTACGAGCAGTACTTC; CDR3: CASSLNFYEQYF
V: TRBV6-1; D: NA; J: TRBJ2-1; length: 13; size: NA; DNA: TGTGCCAGCAGGAGGGAGCTAGGGAATGAGCAGTTCTTC; CDR3: CASRRELGNEQFF
V: TRBV5-1; D: TRBD1; J: TRBJ1-3; length: 15; size: NA; DNA: TGCGCCAGCAGCTCTTCGACAGGGTCTGGAAACACCATATATTTT; CDR3: CASSSSTGSGNTIYF
V: TRBV6-6; D: TRBD1; J: TRBJ1-6; length: 15; size: NA; DNA: TGTGCCAGCAGTGGGGGACAGGGGTATAATTCACCCCTCCACTTT; CDR3: CASSGGQGYNSPLHF
V: TRBV6-1; D: TRBD2; J: TRBJ2-3; length: 15; size: NA; DNA: TGTGCCAGCAGTCCCCGGGCGGGACTAGACCCTACGCAGTATTTT; CDR3: CASSPRAGLDPTQYF
V: TRBV7-9; D: TRBD1; J: TRBJ2-3; length: 13; size: NA; DNA: TGTGCCAGCAGCTTGGACAGGACAGATACGCAGTATTTT; CDR3: CASSLDRTDTQYF
V: TRBV2; D: NA; J: TRBJ1-4; length: 14; size: NA; DNA: TGTGCCAGCAGTGAATCGACGGCTAATGAAAAACTGTTTTTT; CDR3: CASSESTANEKLFF
V: TRBV15; D: NA; J: TRBJ2-7; length: 15; size: NA; DNA: TGTGCCACCAGCAGAGATGGAGGGACAGCGTACGAGCAGTACTTC; CDR3: CATSRDGGTAYEQYF
V: TRBV4-2; D: NA; J: TRBJ2-2; length: 18; size: NA; DNA: TGTGCCAGCAGCCAAGGGGACGGGAGCTTCTTTTATAGCGGGGAGCTGTTTTTT; CDR3: CASSQGDGSFFYSGELFF
V: TRBV5-1; D: NA; J: TRBJ2-6; length: 14; size: NA; DNA: TGCGCCAGCAGCTTGGCCTCTGGGGCCAACGTCCTGACTTTC; CDR3: CASSLASGANVLTF
V: TRBV5-5; D: TRBD1; J: TRBJ1-1; length: 15; size: NA; DNA: TGTGCCAGCAGCCTCCTACAGGGGGCCGACACTGAAGCTTTCTTT; CDR3: CASSLLQGADTEAFF
V: TRBV6-1; D: NA; J: TRBJ1-1; length: 14; size: NA; DNA: TGTGCCAGCACTAGACCGTCTGAGAACACTGAAGCTTTCTTT; CDR3: CASTRPSENTEAFF
V: TRBV7-2; D: NA; J: TRBJ1-2; length: 13; size: NA; DNA: TGTGCCAGCAGCCCCCCCCAATACTATGGCTACACCTTC; CDR3: CASSPPQYYGYTF
V: TRBV5-6; D: TRBD2; J: TRBJ2-1; length: 16; size: NA; DNA: TGTGCCAGCAGCACCGGACTAGCGGGAGGGCCAAATGAGCAGTTCTTC; CDR3: CASSTGLAGGPNEQFF
V: TRBV9; D: NA; J: TRBJ2-2; length: 13; size: NA; DNA: TGTGCCAGCAGCGTAGAAGGAACCGGGGAGCTGTTTTTT; CDR3: CASSVEGTGELFF
V: TRBV6-1; D: NA; J: TRBJ1-4; length: 15; size: NA; DNA: TGTGCCAGCAGTGAAAACCAAGGGGCTAATGAAAAACTGTTTTTT; CDR3: CASSENQGANEKLFF
V: TRBV7-3; D: NA; J: TRBJ2-1; length: 14; size: NA; DNA: TGTGCCAGCAGCTTAAAGGGGTTTGGCAATGAGCAGTTCTTC; CDR3: CASSLKGFGNEQFF
V: TRBV5-1; D: TRBD1; J: TRBJ1-4; length: 13; size: few; DNA: TGCGCCAGCAGCAGGGACAGGAATGAAAAACTGTTTTTT; CDR3: CASSRDRNEKLFF
V: TRBV5-1; D: NA; J: TRBJ2-3; length: 13; size: NA; DNA: TGCGCCAGCAGCTTGGCCGGGGCAGATACGCAGTATTTT; CDR3: CASSLAGADTQYF
V: TRBV30; D: TRBD1; J: TRBJ2-7; length: 15; size: once; DNA: TGTGCCTGCTTCCAGCCGGGACAGGGTGGCTACGAGCAGTACTTC; CDR3: CACFQPGQGGYEQYF
V: TRBV6-5; D: NA; J: TRBJ2-5; length: 13; size: NA; DNA: TGTGCCAGCAGCTCCGTGGTAGGAGAGACCCAGTACTTC; CDR3: CASSSVVGETQYF
V: TRBV30; D: NA; J: TRBJ1-2; length: 13; size: NA; DNA: TGTGCCTGGAGTGTAGAAACTAACTATGGCTACACCTTC; CDR3: CAWSVETNYGYTF